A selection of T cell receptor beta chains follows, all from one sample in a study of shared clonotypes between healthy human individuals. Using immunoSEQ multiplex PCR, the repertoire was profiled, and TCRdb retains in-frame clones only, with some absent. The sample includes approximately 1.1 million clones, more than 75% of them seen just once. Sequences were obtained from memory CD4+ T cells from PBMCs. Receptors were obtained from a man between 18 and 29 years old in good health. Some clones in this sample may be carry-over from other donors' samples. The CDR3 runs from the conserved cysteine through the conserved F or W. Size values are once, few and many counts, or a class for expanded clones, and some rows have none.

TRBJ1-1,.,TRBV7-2,CASSSQGAEAFF
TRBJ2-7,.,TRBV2,CASSTQGMGYEQYF
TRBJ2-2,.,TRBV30,CASAVHLGTGELFF
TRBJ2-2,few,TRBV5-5,CASSLVDWTTGELFF
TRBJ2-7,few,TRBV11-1,CASSLGGGDNQYF
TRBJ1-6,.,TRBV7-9,CASSLERANNSPLHF
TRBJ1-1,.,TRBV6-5,CASSPFGQNTEAFF
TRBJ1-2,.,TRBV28,CASSTFGTVYGYTF
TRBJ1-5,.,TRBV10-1,CASNQGAPNQPQHF
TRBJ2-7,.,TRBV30,CAWSTPRTGIYEQYF
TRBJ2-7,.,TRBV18,CASSLWTSGGVNEQYF
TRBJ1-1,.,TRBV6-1,CASSLGSGTEAFF
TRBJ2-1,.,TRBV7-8,CAGGVAAQRGVNEQFF
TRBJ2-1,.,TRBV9,CASSREGQGAFYNEQFF
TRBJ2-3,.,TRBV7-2,CASSLSGNTDTQYF
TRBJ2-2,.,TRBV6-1,CASTVAGAYANTGELFF
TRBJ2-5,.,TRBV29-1,CSVDRAQETQYF
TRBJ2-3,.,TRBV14,CASSQASSTDTQYF
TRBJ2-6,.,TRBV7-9,CASSLAPGSGANVLTF
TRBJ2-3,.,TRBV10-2,CASSDAGSTDTQYF
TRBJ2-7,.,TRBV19,CASSIAGAAQQYF
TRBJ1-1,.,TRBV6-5,CASSYSRLRGTEAFF
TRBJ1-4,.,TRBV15,CATSRGQLNEKLFF
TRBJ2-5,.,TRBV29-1,CSVGVGQGRETQYF
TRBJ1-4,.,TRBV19,CASTRGNGGEKLFF
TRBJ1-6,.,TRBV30,CAWSVMGQGNSPLHF
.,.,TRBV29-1,CSVEGREGANEQYF
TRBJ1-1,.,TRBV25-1,CASSDRGGAVAEAFF
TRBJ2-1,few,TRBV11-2,CASSPGQGAIWQFF
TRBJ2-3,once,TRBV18,CASSPLDRGSTDTQYF
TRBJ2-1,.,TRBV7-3,CASSGSTTSGSRGNEQFF
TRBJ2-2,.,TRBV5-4,CAAGAVSTGELFF
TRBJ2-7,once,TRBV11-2,CASSLGPGSPYEQYF
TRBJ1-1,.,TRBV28,CASGQNTEAFF
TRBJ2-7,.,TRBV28,CASSQTGGIYEQYF
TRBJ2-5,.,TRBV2,CASLGRSRDETQYF
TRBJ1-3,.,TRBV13,CASSRPQGPLGGNTIYF